This T cell receptor beta chain was sequenced for a study of cytotoxic CD8 clonotypes in ibrutinib-treated CLL. The overall study: Responses: around 25 partial, 2 complete; after median approximately 67 months, about 14 stayed remitted, roughly 12 progressed.

Study findings and constraints: A rise in clonality was seen at ibrutinib response, and a fall back toward baseline was seen at progression.

The count of this clone is one. Its antigen is undetermined. Profiled with immunoSEQ multiplex PCR; TCRdb holds only in-frame clones, not every one. This table has 200,000 to 250,000 clones, 60% to 80% appearing once. The CDR3 covers 15 residues. V was pared by 0 bases and J by 6 bases, with 11 bases between. Germline assignment: CDR1 SGHTA and CDR2 FQGNSA. This chain links TRBV7-2 with TRBJ2-2; D may be TRBD1 (5 bases). The specimen comprised PBMCs, sampled after 12 months of ibrutinib treatment. The clonotype originates from a human donor with chronic lymphocytic leukemia. The DNA of the CDR3 is TGTGCCAGCAGCTTAGCGCTCCCAGGGTCCGGGGAGCTGTTTTTT. This sequence encodes CASSLALPGSGELFF.